This T cell receptor beta chain was documented in a study of blood T cells in healthy people across ages. Concerning this clonotype itself: Its specificity is unknown.

General study points: As age increased, TCR beta diversity per million T cells fell in a roughly linear fashion.

Then a second PCR, running roughly 7 to 11 cycles, was carried out with a sample-barcoded 5' primer and a J-beta primer mix. MiXCR, run by TCRdb on the 5' RACE reads, gives a single entry per CDR3 protein. This sample has around 900,000 distinct CDR3 sequences; 45% to 60% occur once, and the top ten carry 20% to 25%. V trimming: 8 bases; J trimming: 5 bases; junction bases outside the gene matches: 8. The germline V gene has CDR1 ENHRY and CDR2 SYGVKD. The CDR3 has 14 amino acids. The sample consisted of blood. The origin of this receptor is a woman aged 55-69 years in good health. V usage is TRBV10-3 and J usage is TRBJ2-5, with 10 bases lining up with TRBD2. DNA for the CDR3: TGTGCCATCGGACTAGCGGCCCAAAGGGAGACCCAGTACTTC. Translated: CAIGLAAQRETQYF.